This T cell receptor beta chain was sequenced during a study of cytomegalovirus exposure and HLA in healthy donors (dated by TCRdb to about 2017). General notes on the study: In an earlier analysis of 587 of the donors, about 270 Gb of sequence data and 90 million to 130 million unique TCR beta sequences from roughly 200 million T cells were reported. An early release covering roughly 580 HLA-typed donors comprised about 300 gigabases of sequencing data and roughly 85 million unique TCR sequences. The genetic ancestry cluster associated with self-reported Caucasian donors included 70% to 85% of the approximately 410 genotyped donors. The study aimed to test whether cataloging public T cell receptors could reveal signatures of past pathogen exposure. The T cell repertoires of 670 or so subjects were profiled by immunosequencing and related to cytomegalovirus serostatus. Besides the first cohort of about 730 subjects, a separate validation cohort made up of over 95 different subjects was used. High-throughput TCR immunosequencing, statistical association of individual TCRs with disease status, and machine learning were combined to predict cytomegalovirus infection status. In a later analysis, previously published TCR beta repertoires from more than 500 donors were re-analyzed and high-resolution HLA genotyping was added so that TCR occurrence patterns could be studied. In the later analysis, no new phenotypic data were used to find candidate immune exposures; instead, reliance was placed on TCR beta sequences and their occurrence across donors. In an earlier analysis of more than 550 of the donors, high-throughput TCR beta sequencing was used to judge whether each TCR beta V gene segment behaved as functional or pseudogenic. Donor age, sex, ethnicity and CMV serostatus were compiled together with the repertoire data. In a later genetic analysis, genome-wide SNP genotypes for about three fifths of the 666 donors were used, and that subset was treated as a discovery cohort. All discovery cohort repertoires had been generated using a single sequencing platform. HLA typing covered class I and class II loci at four-digit resolution. The number of donors typed differed by locus, with 629-630 for A, B, C, DRB1 and DQB1, roughly 520 for DQA1, over 600 for DPA1, and under 490 for DPB1. Roughly five DR-DQ haplotypes were handled as single units for association and clustering because linkage in the cohort was strong. Among over 350 genotyped donors of the cohort, an average of 235,054 unique TCR beta nucleotide sequences were sequenced per donor, roughly 20% of them non-productive.

The cohort was made up of 666 healthy bone marrow donors. Cohort members were all nominally healthy when sampled, although unrecorded immune exposures were likely present. The donor was CMV seropositive and belonged to the group of about 290 seropositive cohort members. A peripheral blood sample was provided by each donor, and peripheral blood mononuclear cells were used for TCR beta sequencing. Genomic DNA extraction from the blood cell samples was performed with the Qiagen DNeasy Blood Extraction Kit. The CDR3, cysteine through phenylalanine, is 14 amino acids long. Solely the CDR3 DNA is kept, with 42 bases framed from the first base. Here V drops 5 bases and J drops 2 bases, and the junction holds 3 bases not matched to any gene. CDR1 KGHSH and CDR2 LQKENI were looked up in the germline V gene. Libraries came from the immunoSEQ multiplex PCR assay. A mixture of 60 forward primers for TCR Vbeta segments and 13 reverse primers for TCR Jbeta segments was used in the multiplex PCR. The CDR3 region of rearranged TCR beta genes was amplified from genomic DNA with a multiplex PCR assay. Amplified TCR beta libraries were sequenced as 87-base-pair reads on the Illumina HiSeq System. From the authors' description of their analysis: In a later analysis, tens of millions of unique TCR beta chains were counted across the roughly 700 repertoires, and approximately 9.9 million of these chains were shared by at least two donors. Raw reads were error-corrected and collapsed into unique sequences with a nearest-neighbor algorithm that merged closely related sequences to remove PCR and sequencing errors. CDR3 sequences were aligned to IMGT reference sequences to assign V, D and J gene segments. For a sequence to be retained, at least a six-nucleotide match to both a V gene segment and a J gene segment was required. A rearrangement counted as productive if the CDR3 had no stop codons and remained in frame with V and J, and every other rearrangement counted as non-productive. CDR3 was defined by IMGT convention, running from the second conserved V-encoded cysteine to the conserved J-encoded phenylalanine. Sequences without an unambiguous match to a single V gene segment were excluded from the earlier analysis of 587 of the donors. In an earlier analysis of a few hundred of the donors, V segments were called functional above 56.7% productive rearrangements and were called segregating when the between-donor standard deviation exceeded 5%. To diagnose cytomegalovirus status from the catalog of TCR beta chain sequences, a statistical classification framework was built. A later analysis assigned V and J genes by comparing TCR nucleotide sequences with IMGT/GENE-DB human TR gene sequences. A later analysis assigned CDR3 sequences and most-parsimonious VDJ recombination scenarios with the TCRdist pipeline. A later analysis defined each TCR beta chain by its CDR3 amino acid sequence plus V-gene family, and excluded reads lacking a unique V-gene family. A later analysis removed several hundred highly shared, low-generation-probability nucleotide sequences to deal with suspected cross-contamination and a sequencing artifact. In a later analysis, a clonal expansion index for each public chain was calculated from normalized within-repertoire ranks of inferred template counts. In a later analysis, generation probabilities were computed using a VDJ recombination model fitted to out-of-frame rearrangements, and the results were checked against IGoR. Hypergeometric tests were used in a later analysis to score TCR-TCR, TCR-HLA and TCR-CMV co-occurrence, with a repertoire-size bias correction applied to the TCR pairs. A later analysis estimated false discovery rates by permuting HLA or CMV assignments 20 times. In a later analysis, co-occurring TCRs were grouped using DBSCAN, and TCRdist sequence similarity was added for clustering within HLA-allele-positive subsets. Repertoires with fewer than 30,000 or more than 120,000 public chains, plus five repertoires with anomalous nucleotide sharing, were excluded from co-occurrence clustering. TCRdb mirrors the immuneACCESS table, restricted to in-frame sequences. Some clones are absent from its copies; in checked studies, under half trace to an unresolved V gene, and the reason for the others is unknown. V, J and clone size were drawn from that table, and D and trimming were deduced from the DNA. This sample has around 160,000 clones in its table, and 68% of those were observed once. The ten largest clones capture roughly 2.7% of the sample.

What the research found in general, with its limitations: According to a later analysis, parvovirus B19, influenza, CMV and Epstein-Barr virus appeared linked to several top co-occurrence clusters. While some public TCRs were present in many individuals, most TCR sequences turned up only very rarely across donors. Immune exposure information for the cohort was limited to CMV serostatus. According to a later analysis, most CMV-associated TCR beta chains appeared to be HLA-restricted, and the HLA associations seemed to be driven largely by CMV exposure. Cytomegalovirus status was reported to be diagnosed by the classifier with high specificity and sensitivity in both the original and validation cohorts. In this cohort, only TCR beta chains were sequenced, and detectable features were limited by the absence of alpha or paired-chain data. A cluster of highly shared sequence variants was judged likely to be a technical artifact of the sequencing pipeline. A further reported finding was that TCR beta sequences accurately predicted the HLA-A and HLA-B alleles for most subjects in the first cohort. In a later analysis, TCR association rates were found to vary across HLA loci, with the most associated TCRs seen for DRB1 alleles and the fewest for HLA-C alleles. A later analysis found that HLA-associated TCR beta chains were more clonally expanded and had lower generation probabilities than equally common non-associated chains. In vitro tests confirmed that a few of the cytomegalovirus-associated TCR beta chains recognize cytomegalovirus antigens. Some IMGT-functional V segments, including TRBV6-2 and TRBV6-3, could not be distinguished by the 87-base-pair reads and were therefore excluded. The earlier analysis of some 540 of the donors excluded about 16 rarely observed V segments, including chromosome 9 orphons, because counts were too low. In an earlier analysis of more than 500 of the donors, most TCR beta V segments appeared in productive rearrangements about 90% or about 30% of the time, broadly matching IMGT annotations. A total of some 180 TCR beta chains were listed by the study as associated with cytomegalovirus. Specific HLA alleles were associated with roughly 16,000 TCR beta sequences at a false discovery rate of 0.05 in a later analysis. It was suggested by the authors that the approach could potentially be generalized to other disease states and immunological phenotypes. When HLA alleles, especially DR and DQ, strongly co-occurred, TCR associations were difficult to assign to individual alleles. V-gene and J-gene trimming of TCR beta chains was associated with a missense DCLRE1C variant in a later genetic analysis, and the association was replicated in an independent cohort. The presence/absence analyses assumed that sequencing depth was roughly uniform across donors, and that assumption may not be true. Linkage disequilibrium might explain the correlated functional status among segregating V segments, but an unknown experimental factor could not be excluded. Because HLA typing was unavailable for some donors at each locus, only the typed subset was used in association tests. Compared with the roughly 700-donor mean, donors in an Asian-associated ancestry cluster had fewer N-insertions in productive TCRs, according to a later genetic analysis.

Turning to this clone: Its antigen target is currently unknown. No much larger clonotype is one base removed from it; base qualities were not supplied.

The chain uses TRBV18 and TRBJ1-5, with 7 central nucleotides matching TRBD1. The specimen was PBMCs. The receptor's source is a woman between 40 and 50 years old in good health and CMV-seropositive. This receptor carries the CDR3 CASSVDRGNQPQHF. The nucleotide sequence is given as TGTGCCAGCTCAGTCGACAGGGGCAATCAGCCCCAGCATTTT.